This section outlines one T cell receptor beta chain sequence together with its context. This specimen belongs to a study of blood T cell repertoires in COVID-19. Background on the study: COVID-19 samples, acute and convalescent, were from the United States, Italy and Spain. Sources were T cells, B-cell-depleted T cells, or PBMCs; the material itself was cDNA or gDNA.

In the source study's methods: Reference gene primer amplification gave nucleated cell count estimates. TCRdb's table, derived via immunoSEQ multiplex PCR, lists solely in-frame clones and lacks some. D and trimming were read from the DNA, whereas the V and J calls and clone size are those reported in that table. Of about 34,000 clones in the sample, 77% were seen once. The CDR3 has 16 amino acids. Unmatched junction bases numbered 12, after V lost 1 base and J lost 4 bases. Germline assignment: CDR1 SQVTM and CDR2 ANQGSEA. Sequenced input: peripheral blood. The receptor was derived from a human donor in a cohort sampled during active COVID-19. The chain is built from TRBV29-1 and TRBJ2-7; 8 bases are a match to TRBD1. CDR3 DNA: TGCAGCGTTGAAGGGACACTACAGGGGGAAAAGTACGAGCAGTACTTC. It is translated as CSVEGTLQGEKYEQYF.